A single sample gave rise to the 10 T cell receptor beta chains below, sequenced in a study of identical twins (dated by TCRdb to 2016 to 2017). The library came from 5' RACE. Instrument on record: Illumina HiSeq 2000. Clones were called with MiXCR by TCRdb after fastp trimmed the public reads at Q25, and only in-frame beta chains were retained. Entries are consolidated by CDR3 protein sequence, retaining the most common genes and DNA. The sample records 1.5 million to 2 million distinct CDR3 sequences, less than 35% of which are singletons. In total, the top ten clones hold about 0.27% of the sample. The sequencing input was cord blood. All receptors derive from a newborn girl in good health.

This clonotype has a handful of counts. The chain employs TRBV7-2 and TRBJ2-3; 14 positions match TRBD2. From germline, CDR1 is SGHTA and CDR2 FQGNSA. The CDR3 contains 18 residues. The junction had 7 bases not matched to a gene; V was cut back by 1 base and J by 4 bases. The CDR3 nucleotides are TGTGCCAGCAGCTTAGTAGGGACTAGCGGGAGAAGGGCAGATACGCAGTATTTT. This translates into CASSLVGTSGRRADTQYF.

V gene TRBV29-1 combines with J gene TRBJ2-5; D ambiguous. The J call could be wrong; TRBJ2-7 is a better fit for the DNA end. The germline gives CDR1 SQVTM, CDR2 ANQGSEA. The length of the CDR3 is 15 residues. CDR3 residues: CSVEGWGWPSGEQYF. CDR3 coding DNA: TGCAGCGTTGAAGGCTGGGGATGGCCCTCGGGCGAGCAGTACTTC.

The gene calls are TRBV20-1 and TRBJ2-5; weak D call: TRBD1 (5 bases). The V gene's germline CDR1 is DFQATT and CDR2 SNEGSKA (reference sequence). This CDR3 comprises 14 residues. Trimming took 3 bases from V and 4 from J, leaving 15 bases between them. The CDR3 region is CSASRGTGRETQYF. The CDR3 nucleotides read TGCAGTGCTAGCCGTGGTACAGGCCGAGAGACCCAGTACTTC.

This clonotype was picked up a small number of times. The chain has TRBV3-1 and TRBJ1-2; TRBD1 might be the D (6 bases). Trimming shortened V by 2 bases and J by 3 bases, and 19 bases separated the two germline ends. The CDR3 sequence is 17 residues long. CDR1 and CDR2 from the germline V gene are LGHDT and YNNKEL (reference sequence). CDR3 coding DNA: TGTGCCAGCAGCCAACCAACGAGGGGGGCGCGGTACTATGGCTACACCTTC. This gives the protein CASSQPTRGARYYGYTF.

The chain couples TRBV28 to TRBJ1-5, with D perhaps matching TRBD1 (5 bases). The CDR3 totals 12 residues. V gave up 9 bases and J gave up 8 bases, with 14 bases separating them. The germline CDR1 and CDR2 sequences are MDHEN and SYDVKM. CDR3 in amino acids: CASVGGWEPQHF. As DNA, the CDR3 is TGTGCCAGTGTCGGGGGGTGGGAGCCCCAGCATTTT.

This sequence joins TRBV2 and TRBJ2-1, with D perhaps TRBD1 or TRBD2 (6 bases each). The germline CDR1 and CDR2 sequences are SNHLY and FYNNEI. Trimming shortened V by 1 base and J by 9 bases, and 13 bases separated the two germline ends. This CDR3 has 14 amino acids. CDR3 protein: CASSEEGGRSEQFF. The CDR3 DNA reads as TGTGCCAGCAGTGAAGAGGGGGGTAGGAGTGAGCAGTTCTTC.

The rearrangement links TRBV12-3 or TRBV12-4 to TRBJ2-2; 7 bases align to TRBD2. Losses at the gene ends were 3 bases for V and 4 bases for J; bases not matched to a gene: 5. The CDR3 covers 15 residues. The CDR3 loop is CASSFSSGATGELFF. The CDR3 region has the DNA TGTGCCAGCAGTTTCTCTAGCGGAGCCACCGGGGAGCTGTTTTTT.

In the case of this clonotype: This sequence may be a read error, since a much larger clone differs from it by one base. V is TRBV4-2 and J is TRBJ2-1, with D possibly matching TRBD2 (6 bases). Germline loops: CDR1 LGHNA, CDR2 YNFKEQ. The CDR3 is 16 residues long. Trimming removed 1 base at V and 10 bases at J, with 20 bases between. CDR3 amino acids: CASSQVSGRRTYEQFF. The DNA of the CDR3 is TGTGCCAGCAGCCAAGTTAGTGGGAGGAGGACCTACGAGCAGTTCTTC.

J is TRBJ2-7 and V is TRBV27, with D perhaps matching TRBD1 (5 bases). Looked up from germline, CDR1 is MNHEY and CDR2 is SMNVEV (reference sequence). V gave up 6 bases and J gave up 1 base, with 10 bases separating them. The CDR3 has 13 amino acids. The CDR3, as DNA: TGTGCCAGCAGATTAGGGGTGTCCTACGAGCAGTACTTC. Translation: CASRLGVSYEQYF.

This clonotype was seen a few times. The chain joins TRBV6-6 to TRBJ2-3, with a weak D call TRBD2 (5 bases). The germline V and J ends were trimmed by 8 bases and 2 bases, with 14 bases remaining between them. Germline V gives CDR1 MNHNY, CDR2 SVGAGI (reference sequence). The CDR3 totals 14 residues. In DNA form, the CDR3 reads TGTGCCAGCCAAGGGCGGGTAACCACAGATACGCAGTATTTT. Its translation: CASQGRVTTDTQYF.